The 15 T cell receptor beta chains given below trace back to one sample, sequenced in a study of control samples from healthy donors and cancer patients. The assay was immunoSEQ multiplex PCR, and TCRdb's table has in-frame clones only and misses some. The sample lists under 150,000 clones; 70% to 90% were seen once. The sequenced material came from blood. These TCRs come from a woman aged 30 to 39 in good health.

This clone was observed a few times. The chain recombines TRBV7-3 with TRBJ2-7, with D unclear. Trimming shortened V by 2 bases and J by 0 bases, and 8 bases separated the two germline ends. This CDR3 comprises 14 residues. The germline gives CDR1 SGHTA, CDR2 FQGTGA. CDR3 sequence: CASSLQLGSYEQYF. The DNA of the CDR3 is TGTGCCAGCAGCTTACAATTGGGCTCCTACGAGCAGTACTTC.

The V and J genes are TRBV19 and TRBJ1-6; D might be TRBD1 (6 bases). Germline assignment: CDR1 LNHDA and CDR2 SQIVND (reference sequence). The CDR3 is 18 residues long. With 6 bases removed from V and 6 bases from J, the gap between germline ends came to 24 bases. CDR3 sequence: CASSLNVGGARSNSPLHF. The CDR3 nucleotides are TGTGCCAGTAGCCTCAACGTTGGGGGGGCTCGTTCTAATTCACCCCTCCACTTT.

The chain recombines TRBV30 with TRBJ2-5; the D gene is possibly TRBD2 (7 bases). There are 16 residues in the CDR3. V gave up 3 bases and J gave up 5 bases, with 22 bases separating them. CDR1 is GTSNPN, CDR2 SVGIG, per germline (reference sequence). Here the CDR3 reads CAWSAGVGGGPETQYF. The CDR3 bases are TGTGCCTGGAGCGCCGGGGTTGGGGGGGGGCCGGAGACCCAGTACTTC.

The CDR3 coding sequence is TGTGCAACTGGACGGGAGGATAATTCACCCCTCCACTTT. Encoded protein: CATGREDNSPLHF. V gene TRBV30 combines with J gene TRBJ1-6; unclear D gene. CDR3 length: 13 amino acids. CDR1 and CDR2 (germline): GTSNPN, SVGIG (reference sequence).

The rearrangement links TRBV27 to TRBJ2-2, with 9 bases matching TRBD2. CDR3 length: 16 amino acids. Germline assignment: CDR1 MNHEY and CDR2 SMNVEV (reference sequence). Germline trimming cut 0 bases from V and 4 bases from J; bases unmatched to any gene: 3. The CDR3 DNA sequence: TGTGCCAGCAGTTTATCTCTAGCGGGATTCACCGGGGAGCTGTTTTTT. It encodes CASSLSLAGFTGELFF.

J is TRBJ1-6 and V is TRBV6-2 or TRBV6-3, with a tentative D call TRBD1 (5 bases). Germline loops: CDR1 MNHEY, CDR2 SVGEGT. Trimming stripped 4 bases from V and 0 bases from J, with 19 bases between. CDR3 length: 19 amino acids. Here the CDR3 reads CASSSLRQILSSYNSPLHF. The CDR3 region has the DNA TGTGCCAGCAGTTCTCTGCGACAGATTCTAAGCTCCTATAATTCACCCCTCCACTTT.

The chain employs TRBV29-1 and TRBJ2-7; D is tentatively TRBD1 or TRBD2 (5 bases each). V shed 6 bases and J shed 3 bases, with 15 bases lying between them. There are 13 residues in the CDR3. Germline V gene data show CDR1 as SQVTM and CDR2 as ANQGSEA. CDR3 in DNA: TGCAGCGTGGTTGGGGACGGATACTACGAGCAGTACTTC. Protein sequence: CSVVGDGYYEQYF.

A word on this clone: A read error may produce the germline difference seen at one junction end. J is TRBJ2-2 and V is TRBV7-7, with 10 bases fitting TRBD1. This CDR3 is built from 15 residues. Germline V gives CDR1 SSHAT, CDR2 FNYEAQ (reference sequence). CDR3 region: CASSAGQGSTGELFF. The CDR3 region has the DNA TGTGCTAGCAGCGCGGGACAGGGGAGCACCGGGGAGCTGTTTTTT.

This sequence joins TRBV6-6 and TRBJ1-5, with TRBD1 matching 7 bases. The CDR3 totals 15 residues. V shed 6 bases and J 1 base; nucleotides not matched to a gene: 6. Germline values: CDR1 MNHNY, CDR2 SVGAGI (reference sequence). The CDR3 reads CASRFGTASNQPQHF. The CDR3 region has the DNA TGTGCCAGCAGGTTCGGGACAGCCAGCAATCAGCCCCAGCATTTT.

The gene calls are TRBV25-1 and TRBJ1-6; D might be TRBD1 (5 bases). The CDR3 consists of 13 residues. Trimming left V 5 bases short and J 9 bases short, with 11 bases between. Germline V gene data show CDR1 as MGHDK and CDR2 as SYGVNS. CDR3 bases: TGTGCCAGCAGTCAAATGGGGGGTTCACCCCTCCACTTT. It encodes CASSQMGGSPLHF.

The chain carries TRBV18 and TRBJ2-5; perhaps TRBD1 as D (5 bases). Germline V gives CDR1 KGHSH, CDR2 LQKENI. The CDR3 runs to 13 residues. V was pared by 3 bases and J by 3 bases, with 8 bases between. The CDR3 DNA follows: TGTGCCAGCTCACCCCAGGGTGAAGAGACCCAGTACTTC. Its protein product is CASSPQGEETQYF. Full variable domain (rest looked up from reference TRBV18 and TRBJ2-5): NAGVMQNPRHLVRRRGQEARLRCSPMKGHSHVYWYRQLPEEGLKFMVYLQKENIIDESGMPKERFSAEFPKEGPSILRIQQVVRGDSAAYFCASSPQGEETQYFGPGTRLLVL.

The chain combines TRBV4-2 with TRBJ2-7, with D perhaps TRBD2 (5 bases). Between the trimmed V and J ends, which lost 1 base and 0 bases, there was a span of 19 bases. Germline CDR1 LGHNA, CDR2 YNFKEQ. This CDR3 has 18 residues. The CDR3 region is CASSQALPSAAFSYEQYF. The CDR3 region has the DNA TGTGCCAGCAGCCAAGCGCTACCCTCAGCGGCCTTCTCCTACGAGCAGTACTTC.

The CDR3, as DNA: TGTGCCAGCAGTTTCGCCCAGGTAGCTTTCTTT. Residues: CASSFAQVAFF. The chain has TRBV28 and TRBJ1-1; D uncertain. The CDR3 is made up of 11 amino acids. Germline CDR1 and CDR2: MDHEN and SYDVKM. The V end lost 3 bases, the J end lost 10 bases, and 9 bases lay between the germline ends.

This chain joins TRBV27 and TRBJ2-1, with unresolved D. Germline CDR1 MNHEY, CDR2 SMNVEV (reference sequence). V lost 6 bases to trimming and J lost 5 bases, with 17 bases between them. The CDR3 runs to 15 residues. Here the CDR3 DNA reads TGTGCCAGCAGAAATCGGAATAGGGTCCACAATGAGCAGTTCTTC. The encoded protein is CASRNRNRVHNEQFF.

The V gene is TRBV11-2, the J gene TRBJ1-1, with D perhaps matching TRBD1 (5 bases). From germline, CDR1 is SGHAT and CDR2 FQNNGV. Deletions cut 5 bases from V and 1 base from J, with 17 bases between. This CDR3 comprises 16 residues. CDR3 sequence (DNA): TGTGCCAGCAGCCCCCGCGGGGCAGGAGAGAACACTGAAGCTTTCTTT. Translating it yields CASSPRGAGENTEAFF.